A selection of T cell receptor beta chains follows, all from one sample in a study of PD-L1 blockade in urothelial cancer. Sequenced by immunoSEQ multiplex PCR; TCRdb stores in-frame clones only, minus some. The repertoire holds around 68,000 clones, with roughly four fifths as singletons. Here the sequenced sample was PBMCs, taken around atezolizumab (anti-PD-L1) treatment. The receptors stem from a man aged 65 to 79 with urothelial cancer. The CDR3 runs from the conserved cysteine through the conserved F or W. Fields, in order: V gene, J gene, D gene, CDR3 protein. The D gene is left open where the match is weak.

>TRBV27|TRBJ2-7|TRBD2
CASSLSLTGGEQYF
>TRBV6-1|TRBJ2-7|NA
CASSAGPSKQYF
>TRBV10-3|TRBJ2-7|NA
CAISAGAQFYEQYF
>TRBV28|TRBJ2-7|TRBD1
CASSFTQGARYEQYF
>TRBV6-5|TRBJ1-1|NA
CASRDAGGNTEAFF
>TRBV4-3|TRBJ1-2|NA
CASSQDRGDWARYTF
>TRBV6-5|TRBJ2-1|NA
CASGLGADSYNEQFF
>TRBV6-5|TRBJ2-7|NA
CASREGHRGLNEQYF
>TRBV7-9|TRBJ1-1|TRBD1
CASSFGTGNTEAFF
>TRBV5-4|TRBJ2-2|TRBD2
CASSRGGLAGGRTGELFF
>TRBV28|TRBJ2-1|TRBD2
CASRTKRGWTNEQFF
>TRBV27|TRBJ2-6|TRBD1
CASSPVTGVRLSGANVLTF
>TRBV4-2|TRBJ2-7|TRBD2
CASSSRGGSYEQYF
>TRBV28|TRBJ2-2|TRBD2
CASSLASGLRTGELFF
>TRBV9|TRBJ2-1|NA
CASSVEVSGNNEQFF
>TRBV13|TRBJ1-2|TRBD1
CASSSQRTGGNYGYTF
>TRBV5-1|TRBJ2-1|TRBD1
CASSFGDRVYNEQFF
>TRBV5-4|TRBJ1-2|NA
CASSLAPGGGGYGYTF
>TRBV2|TRBJ2-2|NA
CASSRESPNTGELFF
>TRBV4-1|TRBJ2-2|NA
CASSQLQGSTGELFF
>TRBV7-9|TRBJ2-5|TRBD1
CASSSTGGAETQYF
>TRBV11-2|TRBJ2-3|NA
CASSLDQSGLYF
>TRBV5-1|TRBJ2-7|TRBD2
CASSLNSGIDEQYF
>TRBV30|TRBJ2-1|TRBD1
CAWRRDRGVDEQFF
>TRBV19|TRBJ2-2|NA
CASSIAGGTGELFF
>TRBV7-2|TRBJ2-7|NA
CASSRGAGGTYEQYF
>TRBV11-1|TRBJ1-2|NA
CASSPKQGPYYGYTF
>TRBV18|TRBJ2-1|NA
CASSRSSYNEQFF
>TRBV5-4|TRBJ1-6|NA
CASSSLNSPLHF
>TRBV30|TRBJ1-2|NA
CAWTGNIYGYTF
>TRBV27|TRBJ1-1|NA
CASSLSGPGNTEAFF
>TRBV2|TRBJ2-7|NA
CASSRGGADSYEQYF
>TRBV27|TRBJ2-1|NA
CASRISRGSSYNEQFF
>TRBV4-3|TRBJ1-5|NA
CASSQDVLGFQPQHF
>TRBV5-5|TRBJ2-1|NA
CASSSALANNEQFF
>TRBV7-9|TRBJ2-1|TRBD2
CASSWGTSVYNEQFF
>TRBV7-9|TRBJ2-7|NA
CASSFGVPPYEQYF